This TCR beta chain was recorded in a study of neoadjuvant nivolumab and ipilimumab in lung cancer. Overall study results and limits: Resected tumors had greater TCR richness and clonality than uninvolved lung. Higher pretherapy blood TCR richness went with higher resected-tumor richness.

As to this clone: Its antigen is not known.

The CDR3 has 13 residues. Germline assignment: CDR1 ENHRY and CDR2 SYGVKD. Trimming removed 4 bases at V and 3 bases at J, with 7 bases between. Sequencing was performed with immunoSEQ multiplex PCR; in TCRdb, only in-frame clones are kept and a portion is missing. The table lists about 7,300 clones, 75% to 90% of them singletons. V usage is TRBV10-3 and J usage is TRBJ2-1; a possible D gene is TRBD1 (5 bases). The receptor was derived from an adult with non-small cell lung cancer. The sample consisted of tumor tissue, taken after neoadjuvant nivolumab, alone or with ipilimumab, at or shortly before surgery. The CDR3 nucleotides read TGTGCCATCAGTGCGGACAACTACAATGAGCAGTTCTTC. This gives the protein CAISADNYNEQFF.